Detailed here is one T cell receptor (beta chain). Germline-derived CDR1 and CDR2 are MNHNY and SVGAGI (reference sequence). Unmatched junction bases numbered 7, after V lost 2 bases and J lost 4 bases. The CDR3 runs 15 residues. The sample originates from a study of shared T cell receptors in the human thymus. The protocol was immunoSEQ multiplex PCR, while the TCRdb copy is restricted to in-frame clones and leaves out a portion. The repertoire has some 720,000 clones, roughly 90% of them found once; the top ten carry roughly 0.0097%. The same data also contributed to another study, on human thymus T cells. That study adds: The source of the thymus tissue was resections taken during corrective heart surgery. Unrelated individuals had highly overlapping thymic repertoires, as reported in related research.

The chain uses TRBV6-6 and TRBJ2-7; 8 nucleotides match TRBD1. The TCR originated in a boy under two years old with a congenital heart defect. Sequences were obtained from thymocytes. The CDR3 coding sequence is TGTGCCAGCAGTTACGGGCAGGGGGCACATTACGAGCAGTACTTC. It translates to CASSYGQGAHYEQYF.